This T cell receptor beta chain came from a study of T cell repertoires in cytomegalovirus infection. TCRdb re-called the reads through MiXCR, storing one row per CDR3 protein. The sample has around 280,000 distinct CDR3 sequences, 9.6% seen once; the top ten hold less than 3%. This clonotype was picked up many times. Germline CDR1 and CDR2: MNHEY and SVGEGT. V gave up 3 bases and J gave up 8 bases, with 8 bases separating them. CDR3 length: 12 residues. The source material was PBMCs. The chain couples TRBV6-2 or TRBV6-3 to TRBJ2-1; D uncertain. This TCR was recovered from a human donor in good health (CMV status not recorded). Some clones in this sample may be carry-over from other donors' samples. The DNA of the CDR3 is TGTGCCAGCAGTTATCCCCCCCATGAGCAGTTCTTC. It specifies CASSYPPHEQFF.